This T cell receptor (beta chain) derives from a study of T cells expressing NK-cell markers. About the research overall: TCR beta repertoires came from sorted CD3+CD56+NKG2C+, CD3+CD56+NKG2C- and CD3+CD56-NKG2C+ T cells. The study sequenced eight donors, seven HCMV-seropositive and one seronegative. Study-wide results and limits: A handful of donors likewise had their CD3+CD56-NKG2C+ fraction led by these clonotypes.

Researchers built TCR beta cDNA using 5'RACE template switching with UMIs. TCRdb re-called the 5' RACE reads and catalogs CDR3 proteins one per entry, DNA excluded. This sample's table reports about 540,000 distinct CDR3 sequences. On this clonotype: Its target is unknown.

Germline lookup yields CDR1 SGHRS and CDR2 YFSETQ. The CDR3 sequence is 17 residues long. Specimen: blood T cells: a sorted CD56 or NKG2C T cell subset, CD4+ or CD8+ T cells, or bulk PBMC T cells (not recorded which). This sequence was found in a man aged 18 to 29 in good health. The chain is built from TRBV5-1 and TRBJ2-7; TCRdb's D call of TRBD1 is untestable without DNA. CDR3 sequence: CASSLTAGTRVSYEQYF.